What follows is one T cell receptor beta chain and its context. Its cognate antigen is unknown. This entry is derived from a study of monozygotic twins with inflammatory bowel disease. The CDR3 totals 12 residues. Germline loops: CDR1 MDHEN, CDR2 SYDVKM. Added by template switching were UMIs that each held a 6-nucleotide sample barcode. TCRdb re-called the 5' RACE reads, yielding one record per CDR3 amino acid sequence without DNA. The sample features about 140,000 distinct CDR3 sequences, with 2% to 2.5% in its top ten. Study-level points and caveats: Patient repertoire variability may have increased through differing immunosuppressive treatments. Distinguishing T cell subtypes was not possible. For IBD, no single strong associated signal or clonotype was supported.

This sequence originates from a human donor with ulcerative colitis or Crohn's disease, or a healthy co-twin of an affected twin (not recorded which). The sample taken for sequencing was blood. The chain employs TRBV28 and TRBJ2-7; the TRBD1 assignment by TCRdb is unverifiable without DNA. The CDR3 sequence is CASSLPGDEQYF. Variable domain in full (rest from reference TRBV28 and TRBJ2-7): DVKVTQSSRYLVKRTGEKVFLECVQDMDHENMFWYRQDPGLGLRLIYFSYDVKMKEKGDIPEGYSVSREKKERFSLILESASTNQTSMYLCASSLPGDEQYFGPGTRLTVT.